What follows are 24 T cell receptor beta chains derived from one specimen sequenced in a study of blood T cell repertoires in COVID-19. Clones were read by immunoSEQ multiplex PCR, and TCRdb kept only the in-frame ones, dropping some. The sample has about 200,000 clones; 88% are singletons. The sample was peripheral blood. These receptors all come from a man aged 35-49 years with active or convalescent COVID-19.

This clone was recorded many times. The chain links TRBV7-2 to TRBJ1-5; D unresolved. Germline V gives CDR1 SGHTA, CDR2 FQGNSA. The CDR3 has 13 amino acids. V was clipped by 0 bases and J by 10 bases, with 10 bases between them. The CDR3 loop reads CASSLAEASPQHF. The DNA for the CDR3 is TGTGCCAGCAGCTTAGCGGAAGCGTCCCCCCAGCATTTT. Complete variable domain (other parts from reference TRBV7-2 and TRBJ1-5): GAGVSQSPSNKVTEKGKDVELRCDPISGHTALYWYRQSLGQGLEFLIYFQGNSAPDKSGLPSDRFSAERTGGSVSTLTIQRTQQEDSAVYLCASSLAEASPQHFGDGTRLSIL.

This rearrangement joins TRBV7-2 to TRBJ1-2, with TRBD1 matching over 7 bases. The CDR3 length is 15 residues. Looked up from germline, CDR1 is SGHTA and CDR2 is FQGNSA. V lost 5 bases, J lost 4 bases, and 10 bases stayed unmatched. The CDR3 region is CASSPNPGTAYGYTF. CDR3 DNA: TGTGCCAGCAGCCCCAACCCCGGGACAGCCTATGGCTACACCTTC.

This chain joins TRBV18 and TRBJ2-3; TRBD2 might be the D (6 bases). The CDR3 extends over 16 amino acids. In germline, CDR1 is KGHSH, CDR2 LQKENI. Trimming shortened V by 2 bases and J by 1 base, and 13 bases separated the two germline ends. For the CDR3, the DNA is TGTGCCAGCTCACCATATTCTACGGGGGGCACAGATACGCAGTATTTT. This gives the protein CASSPYSTGGTDTQYF.

V usage is TRBV4-3 and J usage is TRBJ2-5, with a possible D match to TRBD1 (5 bases). CDR1 is LGHNA, CDR2 YSLEER, per germline. The ends were cut back, 0 bases at V and 1 base at J, with 9 bases in the middle. The CDR3 spans 15 residues. In DNA, the CDR3 is TGCGCCAGCAGCCAAGAATCAGGGCTCCAAGAGACCCAGTACTTC. This sequence encodes CASSQESGLQETQYF.

The chain joins TRBV10-3 to TRBJ2-2; TRBD1 matches at 8 bases. The CDR3 length is 14 residues. Trimming took 4 bases from V and 5 from J; bases not matched to a gene: 3. Germline CDR1 reads ENHRY; CDR2 reads SYGVKD. As DNA, the CDR3 is TGTGCCATCAGTGTAGGACAGGGAACCGGGGAGCTGTTTTTT. This translates into CAISVGQGTGELFF.

V and J are TRBV5-1 and TRBJ2-7; no firm D call. With 4 bases removed from V and 0 bases from J, the gap between germline ends came to 14 bases. In germline, CDR1 is SGHRS, CDR2 YFSETQ. This CDR3 region has 15 residues. CDR3 amino acids: CASSLGIGSSYEQYF. The CDR3 DNA follows: TGCGCCAGCAGCCTGGGAATCGGTAGCTCCTACGAGCAGTACTTC.

The V gene is TRBV2, the J gene TRBJ1-1; 7 nucleotides agree with TRBD1. This CDR3 has 14 amino acids. Germline CDR1 is SNHLY and CDR2 is FYNNEI. V was clipped by 6 bases and J by 2 bases; unmatched bases: 6. CDR3 protein: CASRTGTANTEAFF. The CDR3 nucleotides read TGTGCCAGCAGAACCGGGACAGCCAACACTGAAGCTTTCTTT.

V usage is TRBV9 and J usage is TRBJ2-5; TRBD1 aligns across 9 bases. With 3 bases clipped from V and 5 bases from J, the junction kept 11 bases outside the gene matches. This CDR3 region has 16 residues. Germline assignment: CDR1 SGDLS and CDR2 YYNGEE. In DNA form, the CDR3 reads TGTGCCAGCAGCGAAGGGGACAGGGAGGTGGCCGAGACCCAGTACTTC. This gives the protein CASSEGDREVAETQYF.

This clone was seen a single time. The chain joins TRBV7-9 to TRBJ2-3; 12 bases line up with TRBD1. This CDR3 has 18 residues. Losses at the gene ends were 1 base for V and 1 base for J; bases not matched to a gene: 6. Germline-derived CDR1 and CDR2 are SEHNR and FQNEAQ (reference sequence). The CDR3 bases are TGTGCCAGCAGCTTAGGATCCGGGACAGGGGGCGGCACAGATACGCAGTATTTT. This translates into CASSLGSGTGGGTDTQYF.

V usage is TRBV7-9 and J usage is TRBJ2-2; 10 nucleotides agree with TRBD1. This CDR3 comprises 15 residues. The germline V gene encodes CDR1 SEHNR and CDR2 FQNEAQ (reference sequence). J gave up 8 bases and V 4 bases, and 7 bases lay outside the gene matches. The CDR3 region is CASSSPGQGPGELFF. The CDR3 region has the DNA TGTGCCAGCAGCTCCCCGGGACAGGGGCCGGGGGAGCTGTTTTTT.

In its sample, this clone was seen once. The V and J genes are TRBV6-1 and TRBJ1-3, with D unclear. Germline loops: CDR1 MNHNS, CDR2 SASEGT. CDR3 length: 15 residues. The germline V and J ends were trimmed by 2 bases and 1 base, with 9 bases remaining between them. CDR3 region: CASSEKRVSGNTIYF. In DNA, the CDR3 is TGTGCCAGCAGTGAAAAGAGGGTTTCTGGAAACACCATATATTTT.

The chain carries TRBV19 and TRBJ1-5; weak D call: TRBD1 (5 bases). This CDR3 region has 15 residues. In germline, CDR1 is LNHDA, CDR2 SQIVND (reference sequence). Trimming left V 6 bases short and J 2 bases short, with 14 bases between. The CDR3 coding sequence is TGTGCCAGTAGGGAGAGGTCGGGGGGCAATCAGCCCCAGCATTTT. This gives the protein CASRERSGGNQPQHF.

The chain combines TRBV6-2 or TRBV6-3 with TRBJ1-1; D not resolved. V was cut by 0 bases and J by 3 bases, with 17 bases left in between. The CDR3 runs to 17 residues. Germline-derived CDR1 and CDR2 are MNHEY and SVGEGT. CDR3 amino acids: CASSYSISGNVYTEAFF. The CDR3 DNA is TGTGCCAGCAGTTACTCGATAAGCGGGAACGTATACACTGAAGCTTTCTTT.

This chain uses TRBV4-1 with TRBJ2-3; 10 nucleotides match TRBD2. CDR3 length: 16 residues. After removal of 4 bases from V and 3 bases from J, the junction contained 7 bases not matched to a gene. From germline, CDR1 is MGHRA and CDR2 YSYEKL. The CDR3 coding sequence is TGCGCCAGCAGCCCCAACCTAGCGGGGGTTACAGATACGCAGTATTTT. Translating gives CASSPNLAGVTDTQYF.

The rearrangement uses TRBV12-3 or TRBV12-4 and TRBJ1-5; weak D call: TRBD1 (5 bases). The CDR3 covers 13 residues. Trimming shortened V by 5 bases and J by 4 bases, and 9 bases separated the two germline ends. The CDR3, as DNA: TGTGCCAGCAGTCGACAGAATAATCAGCCCCAGCATTTT. Protein sequence: CASSRQNNQPQHF.

The rearrangement uses TRBV6-2 or TRBV6-3 and TRBJ1-1; TRBD1 is a possible D gene (5 bases). The CDR3 spans 15 residues. Trimming left V 6 bases short and J 8 bases short, with 22 bases between. The germline CDR1 and CDR2 sequences are MNHEY and SVGEGT. The CDR3 sequence is CASSPNTRGLTEAFF. The CDR3 bases are TGTGCCAGCAGCCCAAATACGAGGGGACTCACAGAAGCTTTCTTT.

This chain uses TRBV18 with TRBJ2-7, with D maybe TRBD1 (5 bases). This CDR3 is 12 amino acids long. The germline V gene has CDR1 KGHSH and CDR2 LQKENI. V gave up 6 bases and J gave up 4 bases, with 10 bases separating them. The CDR3 bases are TGTGCCAGCTCCTTCCAGGGTTACGAGCAGTACTTC. Translating it yields CASSFQGYEQYF. Drawing the rest from reference TRBV18 and TRBJ2-7, the complete variable domain is NAGVMQNPRHLVRRRGQEARLRCSPMKGHSHVYWYRQLPEEGLKFMVYLQKENIIDESGMPKERFSAEFPKEGPSILRIQQVVRGDSAAYFCASSFQGYEQYFGPGTRLTVT.

V gene TRBV5-6 combines with J gene TRBJ2-7, with 7 bases fitting TRBD1. CDR1 is SGHDT, CDR2 YYEEEE, per germline. This CDR3 has 13 amino acids. V was clipped by 3 bases and J by 3 bases; unmatched bases: 3. The CDR3 protein is CASSWDRSYEQYF. As DNA, the CDR3 is TGTGCCAGCAGCTGGGACAGAAGCTACGAGCAGTACTTC.

This chain joins TRBV10-3 and TRBJ2-7; 7 nucleotides align to TRBD1. Trimming cost V 2 bases and J 6 bases; bases outside gene matches: 7. The CDR3 covers 14 residues. From germline, CDR1 is ENHRY and CDR2 SYGVKD. DNA of the CDR3: TGTGCCATCAGTGAGGAGCAGGGGGTAAGCGAGCAGTACTTC. It yields the protein CAISEEQGVSEQYF.

This clone was seen only a few times. The CDR3 nucleotides are TGTGCCAGCAGCGGGACAGAAATTACCACAGATACGCAGTATTTT. This gives the protein CASSGTEITTDTQYF. This chain links TRBV9 with TRBJ2-3; D perhaps matches TRBD1 (6 bases). V was trimmed by 3 bases and J by 2 bases, leaving 13 bases between them. The CDR3 spans 15 residues. CDR1 is SGDLS, CDR2 YYNGEE, per germline.

The chain is built from TRBV5-5 and TRBJ2-1, with D perhaps TRBD1 (5 bases). This CDR3 has 17 residues. From germline, CDR1 is SGHKS and CDR2 YYEKEE (reference sequence). V lost 0 bases to trimming and J lost 5 bases, with 18 bases between them. The CDR3 region has the DNA TGTGCCAGCAGCTTGGTAATGTGGCAGGGCCGGCACAATGAGCAGTTCTTC. This codes for CASSLVMWQGRHNEQFF.

This clone was picked up one time. The chain combines TRBV30 with TRBJ2-2; D is ambiguous. Trimming removed 1 base at V and 3 bases at J, with 12 bases between. CDR1 and CDR2 from the germline V gene are GTSNPN and SVGIG (reference sequence). CDR3 length equals 15 residues. DNA for the CDR3: TGTGCCTGGAGTGGAGCGACTCTAGACACCGGGGAGCTGTTTTTT. Translation: CAWSGATLDTGELFF.

This clone appeared once. DNA of the CDR3: TGTGCCTGGTCAGTCGCCAAAAACATTCAGTACTTC. Translating it yields CAWSVAKNIQYF. This chain joins TRBV30 and TRBJ2-4; the D is unclear. Germline assignment: CDR1 GTSNPN and CDR2 SVGIG (reference sequence). The CDR3 covers 12 residues. Trimming stripped 5 bases from V and 1 base from J, with 6 bases between.

The chain couples TRBV5-4 to TRBJ2-3; 14 positions match TRBD2. In germline, CDR1 is SGHNT, CDR2 YYREEE (reference sequence). The CDR3 length is 17 residues. V lost 5 bases and J lost 4; bases outside the gene matches: 9. The CDR3 here is CASRPGLAGVHPDTQYF. The CDR3 DNA reads as TGTGCCAGCAGACCGGGACTAGCGGGAGTACACCCAGATACGCAGTATTTT.